This is a list of T cell receptor beta chains from one sample in a study of OX40 agonist ivuxolimab in advanced cancers. Clones were read by immunoSEQ multiplex PCR, and TCRdb kept only the in-frame ones, dropping some. The sample holds tens of thousands of clones, around 93% seen once. The sample was CD4+ or CD8+ T cells sorted from blood, taken in a trial of the OX40 agonist ivuxolimab. The origin of the receptors is an adult with an advanced solid tumor such as melanoma, head and neck, liver or kidney cancer. CDR3s include the opening cysteine and the closing phenylalanine or tryptophan. The D gene is left open where the match is weak. Rows give clone size only sometimes, using once, few, many, or a class for an expanded clone.

cdr3_nt | cdr3_aa | clone_size | d_call | j_call | v_call
TGTGCCAGCGGGGGCACTGAAGCTTTCTTT | CASGGTEAFF | few | - | TRBJ1-1 | TRBV7-9
TGTGCCAGCAGCCAAGAGGCGCAGAGCTCCTACGAGCAGTACTTC | CASSQEAQSSYEQYF | - | - | TRBJ2-7 | TRBV4-2
TGTGCCTGGAGGAGTGAAAAAATCTACTATGGCTACACCTTC | CAWRSEKIYYGYTF | - | - | TRBJ1-2 | TRBV30
TGTGCCAGCAGTGAATGGTTACCCAGCAATCAGCCCCAGCATTTT | CASSEWLPSNQPQHF | - | - | TRBJ1-5 | TRBV6-1
TGTGCCAGCAGCCAAGGGCCGAGCTCCTACGAGCAGTACTTC | CASSQGPSSYEQYF | - | - | TRBJ2-7 | TRBV4-2
TGTGCCAGCAGTCCAGGGATGACAGGGGGCCCGAACTATGGCTACACCTTC | CASSPGMTGGPNYGYTF | - | TRBD1 | TRBJ1-2 | TRBV28
TGTGCCAGCAGTTTATTTCAGGGGCTGGGTGAAAAACTGTTTTTT | CASSLFQGLGEKLFF | once | - | TRBJ1-4 | TRBV27
TGTGCCAGCAGCTCAGGGAGCACTGAAGCTTTCTTT | CASSSGSTEAFF | - | - | TRBJ1-1 | TRBV9
TGTGCCAGTAGTATTGGGACAGCCTATGGCTACACCTTC | CASSIGTAYGYTF | - | TRBD1 | TRBJ1-2 | TRBV19
TGTGCCAGCAGTGAAGCGCTTGGCAGGGGACGGGACGAGCAGTACTTC | CASSEALGRGRDEQYF | once | - | TRBJ2-7 | TRBV6-1
TGTGCCAGCAGCTCCCCCGATCAGGGGGCGTGGGAGACCCAGTACTTC | CASSSPDQGAWETQYF | - | TRBD1 | TRBJ2-5 | TRBV7-9
TGTGCCAGCAGCTTGGCGTTAGCGGGAGGAACCTCCTACGAGCAGTACTTC | CASSLALAGGTSYEQYF | - | TRBD2 | TRBJ2-7 | TRBV5-6
TGTGCCAGCAGCCGTGGGACAGCATTAGAGCAAGAGACCCAGTACTTC | CASSRGTALEQETQYF | - | TRBD1 | TRBJ2-5 | TRBV7-9
TGTGCCATCAGTACTCGGCCGACAGGGGCTAGCTATGGCTACACCTTC | CAISTRPTGASYGYTF | - | TRBD1 | TRBJ1-2 | TRBV10-3
TGCGCCAGCAGCTTGACTTTCAAGGACACTGAAGCTTTCTTT | CASSLTFKDTEAFF | - | - | TRBJ1-1 | TRBV5-1
TGCGCCAGCAGCCCTGGAGGCCCTGAAGCTTTCTTT | CASSPGGPEAFF | few | - | TRBJ1-1 | TRBV5-1
TGTGCCAGCAGCTTAGCTCGGACTAGCGTTAGGGTTGAGCAGTTCTTC | CASSLARTSVRVEQFF | - | TRBD2 | TRBJ2-1 | TRBV11-1
TGCGCCAGCAGCTTGAGGGGGACTAGCGGGAACTACGAGCAGTACTTC | CASSLRGTSGNYEQYF | few | TRBD2 | TRBJ2-7 | TRBV5-1
TGTGCCAGCAGTTCCCCTCGGGAGGGGTGGAATGAGCAGTTCTTC | CASSSPREGWNEQFF | once | TRBD2 | TRBJ2-1 | TRBV27
TGTGCCAGCAGCTCCGGAGCGGGAGGGCCTGGCGAGCAGTACTTC | CASSSGAGGPGEQYF | - | TRBD2 | TRBJ2-7 | TRBV9
TGTGCCAGCAGTTACTCGAATTCATACGGGGAGCTGTTTTTT | CASSYSNSYGELFF | once | - | TRBJ2-2 | TRBV6-5
TGTGCCAGCAGTTTATACAGGGTGGGGAACACTGAAGCTTTCTTT | CASSLYRVGNTEAFF | - | - | TRBJ1-1 | TRBV27
TGTGCCAGCAGGACAGTTAGCAATCAGCCCCAGCATTTT | CASRTVSNQPQHF | - | - | TRBJ1-5 | TRBV2
TGTGCCAGCTCACCCCCGGGAGGCCAAAGGGCCTACGAGCAGTACTTC | CASSPPGGQRAYEQYF | - | TRBD2 | TRBJ2-7 | TRBV18
TGTGCCAGCAGTCCTATTGGACTAGCGGGGGCCTCCTACGAGCAGTACTTC | CASSPIGLAGASYEQYF | - | TRBD2 | TRBJ2-7 | TRBV13
TGTGCCAGCAGCCCAGGCGTGAGTAGCGGGAGGTATTACGAGCAGTACTTC | CASSPGVSSGRYYEQYF | - | TRBD2 | TRBJ2-7 | TRBV14
TGTGCCAGCAGCTCCTCAGGGGAAGCTAATGAAAAACTGTTTTTT | CASSSSGEANEKLFF | once | - | TRBJ1-4 | TRBV14
TGTGCCTGGAGTCGAGGGACAGGGAACACAGATACGCAGTATTTT | CAWSRGTGNTDTQYF | - | TRBD1 | TRBJ2-3 | TRBV30
TGTGCCAGCAGTCCTGGCGGGGGTTGGCGGGAGGTAGACAATGAGCAGTTCTTC | CASSPGGGWREVDNEQFF | - | TRBD2 | TRBJ2-1 | TRBV28
TGTGCCAGCAGCGGACTGTCTAGCAATCAGCCCCAGCATTTT | CASSGLSSNQPQHF | - | - | TRBJ1-5 | TRBV7-3
TGCGCCAGCAGCTTTAACTCCGAAGCTTTCTTT | CASSFNSEAFF | - | - | TRBJ1-1 | TRBV5-1
TGTGCCAGCAGCTCTCCCTTACTCCCTAACAGCGGCTCCTCCTACAATGAGCAGTTCTTC | CASSSPLLPNSGSSYNEQFF | - | - | TRBJ2-1 | TRBV7-6
TGTGCCAGCAGAGGCGAACGACAGGGTGGGCGATCCTACGAGCAGTACTTC | CASRGERQGGRSYEQYF | - | TRBD1 | TRBJ2-7 | TRBV7-9
TGTGCCAGCAGCTTGGCGCTAGCGGTCTACAATGAGCAGTTCTTC | CASSLALAVYNEQFF | - | TRBD2 | TRBJ2-1 | TRBV5-6
TGTGCCAGCAGCCCAGAAGGTGCTTTTGATGAGCAGTTCTTC | CASSPEGAFDEQFF | - | - | TRBJ2-1 | TRBV14
TGTGCCAGCAGTGAATATACAGTCACAGATACGCAGTATTTT | CASSEYTVTDTQYF | - | - | TRBJ2-3 | TRBV25-1
TGTGCCAGCAGCCCAGACAGGAGGAGAGACACCGGGGAGCTGTTTTTT | CASSPDRRRDTGELFF | - | - | TRBJ2-2 | TRBV5-4
TGCGCCAGCAGCCAGGATCCCCTGTCCGGGACCACCAAAAACATTCAGTACTTC | CASSQDPLSGTTKNIQYF | - | - | TRBJ2-4 | TRBV4-3
TGCGCCAGCAGCCCTACGGCAGGGGGCCTGAACACTGAAGCTTTCTTT | CASSPTAGGLNTEAFF | - | TRBD1 | TRBJ1-1 | TRBV4-3